One T cell receptor (beta chain) is described in this entry. V was trimmed by 5 bases and J by 3 bases, leaving 14 bases between them. Per the germline V gene, CDR1 is SGHTA and CDR2 is FQGNSA. The CDR3 has 15 residues. These data originate in a study of blood T cell repertoires in COVID-19. Study in general: The cDNA or gDNA used as material had been derived from T cells, B-cell-depleted T cells, or PBMCs.

Per the original methods: Researchers report that nucleated cell counts were estimated from reference gene primer amplification. Some clones are missing from TCRdb's copy, which holds only in-frame ones; the method was immunoSEQ multiplex PCR. Clone size and the V and J calls come from that table; the DNA yielded D and trimming. The sample includes hundreds of thousands of clones, about 88% of them seen just once. Patients of the Seattle cohort, enrolled during active infection, were followed longitudinally. V gene TRBV7-2 combines with J gene TRBJ2-1; D perhaps matches TRBD2 (7 bases). The source of this sequence is a woman between 45 and 65 years old with COVID-19, enrolled during active disease. The sequenced sample consisted of peripheral blood. For the CDR3, the DNA is TGTGCCAGCAGCGCTGCGGGGGCCGGCTACAATGAGCAGTTCTTC. Translating it yields CASSAAGAGYNEQFF.